Detailed here is one TCR beta chain. The CDR3 spans 13 residues. The ends lost 11 bases at V and 6 bases at J; junction bases unmatched: 6. Per the germline V gene, CDR1 is MNHEY and CDR2 is SMNVEV (reference sequence). This entry is derived from a study of blood T cell repertoires in COVID-19. Across the whole study: The samples span acute and convalescent COVID-19 from the United States, Italy and Spain.

Study processing details: Amplification of reference gene primers was used by the study to estimate nucleated cell counts. Assay used: immunoSEQ multiplex PCR; TCRdb lists only in-frame clones, some missing. The V and J calls and clone size come from that table; D and trimming were worked out from the DNA. The top ten hold under 35% of the sample, which has approximately 84,000 clones, approximately 86% seen once. The chain employs TRBV27 and TRBJ2-2; the match to TRBD1 covers 10 bases. This clonotype originated in a woman older than 75 with acute or convalescent COVID-19. What was sequenced was peripheral blood. CDR3 in DNA: TGTGCCTGTCGACAGGGGGCTTCCGGGGAGCTGTTTTTT. It specifies CACRQGASGELFF.